This T cell receptor beta chain was recovered during a study of cytomegalovirus exposure and HLA in healthy donors. PCR amplification relied on 60 Vbeta primers (plus 13 Jbeta primers). The protocol was immunoSEQ multiplex PCR, while the TCRdb copy is restricted to in-frame clones and leaves out a portion. This sample carries about 93,000 clones, 82% of them seen once, and the ten largest clones take under 4%. General study findings and limits: Across all donors, roughly uniform sequencing depth was an assumption of the presence/absence analyses. Reported findings show TCR beta sequences accurately forecast HLA-A and HLA-B alleles in most subjects.

CDR3 length equals 14 residues. V dropped 3 bases and J dropped 10 bases, with 18 bases sitting between them. Germline CDR1 ENHRY, CDR2 SYGVKD. This clone has a single count. No antigen is known for it. Sequencing was done on a sample of PBMCs. The clonotype originates from a man aged 45-65 years in good health and CMV-seronegative. The genes are TRBV10-3 and TRBJ1-2, with a tentative D call TRBD1 (6 bases). Written as DNA, the CDR3 is TGTGCCATCAGTGAAATGGACAGCCAAGAGATCTACACCTTC. Its protein product is CAISEMDSQEIYTF.